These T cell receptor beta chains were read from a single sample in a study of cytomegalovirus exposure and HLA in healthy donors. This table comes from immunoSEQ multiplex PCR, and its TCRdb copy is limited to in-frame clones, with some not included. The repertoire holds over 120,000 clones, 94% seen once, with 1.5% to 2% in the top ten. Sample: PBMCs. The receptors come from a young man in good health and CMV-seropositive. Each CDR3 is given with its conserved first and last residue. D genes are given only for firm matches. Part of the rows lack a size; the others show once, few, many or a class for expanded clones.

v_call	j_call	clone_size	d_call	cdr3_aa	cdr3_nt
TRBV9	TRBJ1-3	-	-	CASSVAAVGTGNTIYF	TGTGCCAGCAGCGTAGCAGCTGTGGGCACCGGAAACACCATATATTTT
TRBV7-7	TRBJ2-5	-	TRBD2	CASSLGTSGRETQYF	TGTGCTAGCAGCTTAGGTACTAGCGGGAGAGAGACCCAGTACTTC
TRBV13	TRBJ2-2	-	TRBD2	CASSPTPGLAVNTGELFF	TGTGCCAGCAGCCCTACACCGGGACTAGCGGTGAACACCGGGGAGCTGTTTTTT
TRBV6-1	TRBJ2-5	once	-	CASSRSETQYF	TGTGCCAGCAGCCGCAGTGAGACCCAGTACTTC
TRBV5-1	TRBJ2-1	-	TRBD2	CASSLYPLGTSGNNEQFF	TGCGCCAGCAGCTTATATCCCCTCGGGACTAGCGGGAACAATGAGCAGTTCTTC
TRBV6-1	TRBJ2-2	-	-	CASSEAASGWTGELFF	TGTGCCAGCAGTGAAGCCGCGTCAGGGTGGACCGGGGAGCTGTTTTTT
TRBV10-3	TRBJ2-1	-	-	CAISEYRDNEQFF	TGTGCCATCAGTGAGTACAGAGACAATGAGCAGTTCTTC
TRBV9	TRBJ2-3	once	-	CASSVALDTQYF	TGTGCCAGCAGCGTAGCTTTAGATACGCAGTATTTT
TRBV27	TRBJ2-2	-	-	CASSLHTGELFF	TGTGCCAGCAGTCTTCACACCGGGGAGCTGTTTTTT
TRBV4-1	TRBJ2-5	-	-	CASSQDYDYYQETQYF	TGCGCCAGCAGCCAAGATTACGACTACTACCAAGAGACCCAGTACTTC
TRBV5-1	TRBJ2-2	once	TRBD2	CASGPIPSGTNTGELFF	TGCGCCAGCGGTCCTATACCTAGCGGGACGAACACCGGGGAGCTGTTTTTT
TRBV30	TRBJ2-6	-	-	CAGSQGGANVLTF	TGTGCCGGAAGCCAGGGTGGGGCCAACGTCCTGACTTTC
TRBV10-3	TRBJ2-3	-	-	CAIRGSENTSTDTQYF	TGTGCCATCAGGGGTAGCGAGAATACTAGCACAGATACGCAGTATTTT
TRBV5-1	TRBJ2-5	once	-	CASSLFVGRQETQYF	TGCGCCAGCAGCTTGTTCGTTGGGCGCCAAGAGACCCAGTACTTC
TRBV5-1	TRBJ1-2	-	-	CASSFSADQQLAYGYTF	TGCGCCAGCAGCTTCTCTGCGGATCAGCAATTGGCCTATGGCTACACCTTC
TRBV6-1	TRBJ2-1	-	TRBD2	CATKTSGSNNEQFF	TGTGCCACCAAGACTAGCGGGAGTAACAATGAGCAGTTCTTC
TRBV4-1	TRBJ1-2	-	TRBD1	CASSQDRDRGTGYTF	TGCGCCAGCAGCCAAGACCGGGACAGGGGTACAGGCTACACCTTC
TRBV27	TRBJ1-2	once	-	CASSLSAGNYGYTF	TGTGCCAGCAGTTTATCGGCAGGGAACTATGGCTACACCTTC
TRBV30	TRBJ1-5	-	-	CAWSVRGGWDLKSNQPQHF	TGTGCCTGGAGTGTAAGGGGGGGGTGGGACCTGAAGAGCAATCAGCCCCAGCATTTT
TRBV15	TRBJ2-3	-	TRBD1	CATSRGGTGATDTQYF	TGTGCCACCAGCAGAGGCGGGACAGGAGCCACAGATACGCAGTATTTT
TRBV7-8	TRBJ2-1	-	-	CASSSRLGFNEQFF	TGTGCCAGCAGCTCAAGACTAGGATTTAATGAGCAGTTCTTC
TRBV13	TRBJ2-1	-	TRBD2	CASSPRTSFSNEQFF	TGTGCCAGCAGCCCCCGGACTAGCTTCAGCAATGAGCAGTTCTTC
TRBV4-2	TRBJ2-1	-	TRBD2	CASSQGSGRRDEQFF	TGTGCCAGCAGCCAAGGGAGCGGGAGGAGGGATGAGCAGTTCTTC
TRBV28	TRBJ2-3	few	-	CASSLLAGTDTQYF	TGTGCCAGCAGCCTGTTGGCGGGCACAGATACGCAGTATTTT
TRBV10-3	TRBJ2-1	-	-	CAGAATTYEQFF	TGTGCCGGAGCCGCAACTACGTATGAGCAGTTCTTC
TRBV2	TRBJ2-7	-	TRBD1	CASGTAGGDEQYF	TGTGCCAGCGGTACCGCAGGGGGCGACGAGCAGTACTTC
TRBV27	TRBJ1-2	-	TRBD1	CASSLGTGGGRYGYTF	TGTGCCAGCAGTTTAGGGACAGGGGGCGGGAGGTATGGCTACACCTTC
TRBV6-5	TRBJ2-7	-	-	CASSYSLTGRLYEQYF	TGTGCCAGCAGTTACTCGTTAACAGGAAGACTCTACGAGCAGTACTTC
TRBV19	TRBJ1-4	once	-	CASRTAAGEKLFF	TGTGCCAGTCGGACGGCGGCAGGGGAAAAACTGTTTTTT
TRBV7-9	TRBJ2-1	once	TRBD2	CASSLPGLAGNEQFF	TGTGCCAGCAGCCTACCTGGACTAGCGGGAAATGAGCAGTTCTTC
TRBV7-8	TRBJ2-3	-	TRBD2	CASSLARTSGSTDTQYF	TGTGCCAGCAGCTTAGCTAGGACTAGCGGGAGCACAGATACGCAGTATTTT
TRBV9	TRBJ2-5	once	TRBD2	CASSSGLAGGMETQYF	TGTGCCAGCAGCTCGGGACTAGCGGGAGGTATGGAGACCCAGTACTTC
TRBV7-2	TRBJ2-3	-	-	CASSRGIGGTDTQYF	TGTGCCAGCAGCCGCGGGATCGGGGGCACAGATACGCAGTATTTT
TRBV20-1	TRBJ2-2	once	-	CSALFTGELFF	TGCAGTGCTCTTTTCACCGGGGAGCTGTTTTTT
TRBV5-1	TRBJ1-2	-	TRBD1	CASSPTGTASASYGYTF	TGCGCCAGCAGCCCAACTGGGACAGCAAGCGCGAGCTATGGCTACACCTTC
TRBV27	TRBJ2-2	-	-	CASSRPLLRDSAGELFF	TGTGCCAGCAGTCGTCCCCTCTTACGGGATTCGGCCGGGGAGCTGTTTTTT
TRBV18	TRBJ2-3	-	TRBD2	CASSPGLEADTQYF	TGTGCCAGCTCCCCGGGACTAGAGGCAGATACGCAGTATTTT
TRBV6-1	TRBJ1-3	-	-	CASSRDTSSGNTIYF	TGTGCCAGCAGTCGGGACACGAGCTCTGGAAACACCATATATTTT
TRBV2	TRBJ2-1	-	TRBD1	CASSVGQGRSEQFF	TGTGCCAGCAGTGTAGGACAGGGTAGGTCAGAGCAGTTCTTC
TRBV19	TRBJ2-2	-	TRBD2	CASSIGLAGGELFF	TGTGCCAGTAGTATTGGGCTAGCGGGAGGGGAGCTGTTTTTT
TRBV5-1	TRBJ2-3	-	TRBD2	CASSWTSPTDTQYF	TGCGCCAGCAGCTGGACTAGCCCCACAGATACGCAGTATTTT
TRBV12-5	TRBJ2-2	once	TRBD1	CASGTGTGPTGELFF	TGTGCTAGTGGGACCGGGACAGGGCCCACCGGGGAGCTGTTTTTT
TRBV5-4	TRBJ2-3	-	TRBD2	CASSFRTSGTTDTQYF	TGTGCCAGCAGCTTCCGGACTAGCGGGACAACAGATACGCAGTATTTT
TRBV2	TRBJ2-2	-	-	CASTLNRATGELFF	TGTGCCAGCACTCTTAACAGGGCCACCGGGGAGCTGTTTTTT
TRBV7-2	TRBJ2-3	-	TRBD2	CASSSSGTRTDTQYF	TGTGCCAGCAGCTCGAGCGGGACCCGCACAGATACGCAGTATTTT
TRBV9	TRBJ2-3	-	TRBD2	CASSDLAGPDTQYF	TGTGCCAGCAGCGACTTAGCGGGACCAGATACGCAGTATTTT
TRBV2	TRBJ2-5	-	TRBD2	CASSESGRETQYF	TGTGCCAGCAGCGAAAGCGGGAGAGAGACCCAGTACTTC
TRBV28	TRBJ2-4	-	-	CASSPPGAQAKNIQYF	TGTGCCAGCAGCCCTCCTGGGGCGCAGGCCAAAAACATTCAGTACTTC